This entry features one TCR beta chain sequence. The antigen is undetermined. The CDR3 is 11 amino acids. From germline, CDR1 is MDHEN and CDR2 SYDVKM. Between the trimmed V and J ends, which lost 6 bases and 2 bases, there was a span of 3 bases. Every bit of the isolated RNA underwent reverse transcription, so sequencing read expressed TCRB transcripts. Repertoires were generated with immunoSEQ multiplex PCR, while TCRdb's copy carries only in-frame clones and drops some. The repertoire holds roughly 220,000 clones, with approximately 16% as singletons. This entry comes from a study of beta chain features in type 1 diabetes. Study-wide findings and caveats: For Type 1 diabetes patients, all four CD4+ subsets carried TCRB CDR3s that were moderately but significantly shorter.

This sequence joins TRBV28 and TRBJ2-3; D uncertain. The TCR originated in a man aged 25 to 40 with type 1 diabetes. The source material was naive CD4+ T cells from blood. The CDR3: CASRVTDTQYF. CDR3 DNA sequence: TGTGCCAGCAGGGTCACAGATACGCAGTATTTT.